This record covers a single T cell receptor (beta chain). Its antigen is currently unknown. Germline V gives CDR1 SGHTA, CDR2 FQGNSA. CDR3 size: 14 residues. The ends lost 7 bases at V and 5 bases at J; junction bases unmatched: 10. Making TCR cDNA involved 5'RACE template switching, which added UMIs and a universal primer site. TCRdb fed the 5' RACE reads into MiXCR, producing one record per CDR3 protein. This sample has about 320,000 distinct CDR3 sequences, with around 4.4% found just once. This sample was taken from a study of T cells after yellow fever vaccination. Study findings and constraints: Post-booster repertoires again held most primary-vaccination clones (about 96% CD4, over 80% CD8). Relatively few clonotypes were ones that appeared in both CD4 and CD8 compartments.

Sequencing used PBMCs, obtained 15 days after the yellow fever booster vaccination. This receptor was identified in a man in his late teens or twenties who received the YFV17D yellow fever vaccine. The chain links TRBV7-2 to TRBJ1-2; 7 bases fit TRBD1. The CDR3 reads CASIPQGSIYGYTF. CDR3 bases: TGTGCCAGCATCCCACAGGGGTCCATATATGGCTACACCTTC.